Reported below is one TCR beta chain. Its antigen is currently not known. No base quality values were provided; no much bigger clone lies one nucleotide off. The data were obtained in a study of identifying expanded T cells in peripheral blood (dated by TCRdb to between 2018 and 2021). Regarding the complete study: Separate aliquots of the same genomic DNA pool were sequenced to produce technical replicates, and four replicates were compared in pairs.

The immunoSEQ Assay, which relies on bias-controlled multiplex PCR amplification of genomic DNA, was used to profile TCRbeta CDR3 regions. From the authors' description of their analysis: The absolute abundance of each unique TCRbeta CDR3 region was quantified after sequences were collapsed and filtered. Differential abundance was tested with a binomial (Fisher-equivalent) model and with a beta-binomial model adding time-dependent variance fitted from healthy donors. Any clone with fewer than 5 combined templates was excluded, and a clone was called differentially abundant if its Benjamini-Hochberg FDR was below 0.01. In the beta-binomial model, variance was expressed as a function of the total template count across the two samples, in the form v = (b*log(k)+a)^2. TCRdb carries this immuneACCESS record with in-frame sequences only. Its versions omit some clonotypes, under half of them owing to an unresolved V gene in the studies checked, with the rest unexplained. D and trimming come from the DNA, and the V and J calls and clone size come from that table. The sample includes about 100,000 clones, with 88% observed a single time. The ten most abundant clones make up roughly 3.8% of the sample.

During the collection period, no infections or other immune events were recorded for the healthy donors. To calibrate time-dependent variance in a beta-binomial model of T-cell clone differential abundance, blood repertoires from healthy donors were used as a training cohort. There were 10 healthy donors in the training cohort, of whom 3 were female and 7 were male. Donor ages ranged from roughly 29 to 64 years, with an average of about 40 years. Whole blood, obtained from a commercial supplier, was collected from each healthy donor at three time points spaced approximately 13 days apart. For immunosequencing, genomic DNA was extracted from whole blood that had not been sorted. Looking up the germline V gene yields CDR1 SGHVS and CDR2 FQNEAQ. V lost 5 bases and J lost 10 bases; the stretch between them is 9 bases long. The CDR3 runs 12 residues from the cysteine to the phenylalanine. CDR3 DNA only is kept here, 36 bases in frame from base 1.

General conclusions and limits of the study: The beta-binomial model significantly reduced the number of clones called differentially abundant and the false-positive rate across all healthy-donor time intervals. The binomial model flagged about 1.3 differentially abundant clones between technical replicates but about 16 over around two weeks and 19 over four weeks. The authors expected that biological variance in healthy repertoires might rise further over much longer intervals, such as months to years. For all healthy donors, the variance in clone template counts between two-week samples rose significantly as total template count increased.

This receptor was identified in a person aged 18-69 years in good health. The V gene is TRBV7-8 and the J gene is TRBJ1-6; no D gene can be assigned with confidence. Sequenced sample: blood. The DNA sequence is given as TGTGCCAGCAGCCCTCGCAACTCACCCCTCCACTTT. This is translated as CASSPRNSPLHF.